This T cell receptor beta chain appears in the sequencing data of a study of T-cell memory formation after mild COVID-19. CDR1 LGHDT and CDR2 YNNKEL come from the germline V gene (reference sequence). V shed 1 base and J shed 13 bases, with 10 bases lying between them. This CDR3 region has 12 residues. TCRdb used MiXCR to reprocess the 5' RACE reads, holding one entry per CDR3 protein. The data hold around 450,000 distinct CDR3 sequences, with about 24% observed a single time. This chain uses TRBV3-1 with TRBJ2-2; D gene ambiguous. This clonotype was sampled from an adult woman who had mild COVID-19 (a few samples of this study predate the infection). Cell type and time point are not known. Input material: PBMCs or a T cell subset sorted from them (not recorded which). The CDR3 reads CASSQAPGGLFF. CDR3 nucleotide sequence: TGTGCCAGCAGCCAAGCGCCCGGCGGGCTGTTTTTT.